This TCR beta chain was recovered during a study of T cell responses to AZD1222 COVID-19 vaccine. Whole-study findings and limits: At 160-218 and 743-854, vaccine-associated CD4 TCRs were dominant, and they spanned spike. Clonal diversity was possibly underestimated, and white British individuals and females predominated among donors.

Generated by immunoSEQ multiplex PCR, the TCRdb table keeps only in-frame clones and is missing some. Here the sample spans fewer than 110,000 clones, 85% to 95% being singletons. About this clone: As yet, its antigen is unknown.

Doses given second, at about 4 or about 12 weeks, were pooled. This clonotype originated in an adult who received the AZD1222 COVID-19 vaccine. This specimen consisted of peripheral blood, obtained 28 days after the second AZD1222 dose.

CDR3 sequence reads: CASGRQDDGYTF. Written as DNA, the CDR3 is TGTGCCAGCGGCCGGCAGGACGATGGCTACACCTTC. V is TRBV27 and J is TRBJ1-2; D remains ambiguous. The V end lost 8 bases, the J end lost 6 bases, and 13 bases lay between the germline ends. This CDR3 contains 12 residues. Germline-derived CDR1 and CDR2 are MNHEY and SMNVEV (reference sequence).